This T cell receptor (beta chain) comes out of a study of T-cell reconstitution after alpha-beta-depleted transplantation in children. Unique molecular identifiers were incorporated during preparation of the TCRbeta library. MiXCR was run by TCRdb on the PCR reads, yielding one entry per CDR3 protein. The data contain a few hundred thousand distinct CDR3 sequences, 25% to 30% of them singletons. Overall study findings and caveats: Surviving recipient T cells and thymic progenitors produced the high day-60 TCRbeta diversity seen in some patients. Two months or so post-transplant, alpha-beta T cells reportedly derived from several hundred expanded graft clones.

V was pared by 0 bases and J by 4 bases, with 6 bases between. The germline gives CDR1 SGHAT, CDR2 FQNNGV. This CDR3 has 13 amino acids. The sample holds a few counts of this clonotype. Its cognate antigen is unknown. The sample in question was PBMCs, obtained before TCRalphabeta/CD19-depleted stem cell transplant. This sequence was found in a boy under two years old with Wiskott-Aldrich syndrome, due to receive a stem cell transplant. V usage is TRBV11-2 and J usage is TRBJ2-5; no clear D. CDR3 nucleotides: TGTGCCAGCAGCTTAGATCGGCGAGAGACCCAGTACTTC. As protein: CASSLDRRETQYF.